In its sample, the clone carrying this TCR beta chain was seen a few times. Germline assignment: CDR1 MDHEN and CDR2 SYDVKM. This CDR3 has 15 residues. Trimming removed 5 bases from V and 16 bases from J; junction bases left unmatched: 19. How the authors handled the data: Clinicopathological groups of papillary thyroid cancer showed CDR3 differences that were used to build a distant-metastasis classifier. TCRdb re-called clones via MiXCR from the PCR reads. TCRdb, rather than the study authors, made the V and J calls. The table includes over 4,500 clones, 33% detected once. The sample originates from a study of metastatic and nonmetastatic thyroid tumors. Nobody among the patients had been given any treatment before thyroid surgery.

The sequence was obtained from a female donor with papillary thyroid cancer or a benign thyroid nodule (not recorded which). Some clones in this sample may be carry-over from other donors' samples. Sample: adjacent normal tissue. V usage is TRBV28 and J usage is TRBJ2-1; 8 bases are a match to TRBD2. CDR3 nucleotides: TGTGCCAGCAGTGTCATCGGGAGGGCTTACAATGAGCTTTTCTTC. Amino acids: CASSVIGRAYNELFF. Full variable domain (remainder filled in from reference TRBV28 and TRBJ2-1): DVKVTQSSRYLVKRTGEKVFLECVQDMDHENMFWYRQDPGLGLRLIYFSYDVKMKEKGDIPEGYSVSREKKERFSLILESASTNQTSMYLCASSVIGRAYNELFFGPGTRLTVL.